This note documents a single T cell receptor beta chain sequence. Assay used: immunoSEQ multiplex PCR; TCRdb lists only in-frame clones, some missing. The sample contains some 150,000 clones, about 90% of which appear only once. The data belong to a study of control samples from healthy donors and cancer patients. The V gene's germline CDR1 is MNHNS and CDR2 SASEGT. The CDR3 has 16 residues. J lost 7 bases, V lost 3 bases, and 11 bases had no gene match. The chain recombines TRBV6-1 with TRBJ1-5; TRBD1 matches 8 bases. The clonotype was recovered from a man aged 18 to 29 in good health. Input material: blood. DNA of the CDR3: TGTGCCAGCAGTGAGCGACAGGGGCCTGAGGCACAGCCCCAGCATTTT. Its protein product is CASSERQGPEAQPQHF.